This T cell receptor beta chain is drawn from a study of blood T cell repertoires in COVID-19. Here immunoSEQ multiplex PCR was the method, and the copy in TCRdb shows in-frame clones only, minus some. Of some 500,000 clones listed, 70% to 90% are singletons. V lost 4 bases and J 2 bases, leaving 15 bases between the germline ends. Germline CDR1 MNHNS, CDR2 SASEGT. This CDR3 is 16 amino acids long. The receptor was isolated from a woman aged 50 to 65 with COVID-19, enrolled during active disease. Sample: peripheral blood. This chain links TRBV6-1 with TRBJ1-5; D remains unclear. The CDR3 loop reads CASSGEGPRGNQPQHF. The CDR3 nucleotides read TGTGCCAGCAGTGGCGAGGGCCCTAGGGGCAATCAGCCCCAGCATTTT.